The rows below give T cell receptor beta chains drawn from one sample of a study of technical replicates of blood from several donors. Libraries were prepared by immunoSEQ multiplex PCR; TCRdb keeps only in-frame clonotypes and omits some of them. Counted here are tens of thousands of clones, 95% to 98% occurring once; the ten biggest clones make up more than 0.12%. Sequenced sample: T cells isolated from PBMCs. These receptors were obtained from a human donor in good health. CDR3s include the opening cysteine and the closing phenylalanine or tryptophan. The order of the fields is V gene, D gene, clone size, J gene, CDR3 DNA, CDR3 protein. D genes are given only for firm matches. Size is omitted from some rows. Given values are once, few, many or a class for expanded clones.

>TRBV7-9|.|.|TRBJ1-2
TGTGCCAGCAGCTTAGCCTATCCCGGCTACACCTTC
CASSLAYPGYTF
>TRBV18|.|.|TRBJ2-7
TGTGCCAGCTCACCGCGGGACCCCCTCCTCAATCACGAGCAGTACTTC
CASSPRDPLLNHEQYF
>TRBV21-1|.|.|TRBJ1-1
TGTGCCAGCAGCCCCAAGGGACAGGGGAACACTGAAGCTTTCTTT
CASSPKGQGNTEAFF
>TRBV5-1|.|.|TRBJ1-1
TGCGCCAGCAGCTCGGGATCGAACACTGAAGCTTTCTTT
CASSSGSNTEAFF
>TRBV5-4|TRBD1|.|TRBJ2-2
TGTGCCAGCAGCTTGGAGGGGGCGTGGACCGGGGAGCTGTTTTTT
CASSLEGAWTGELFF
>TRBV5-1|TRBD1|.|TRBJ2-7
TGCGCCAGCAGCTCGGCGGGACAGGGGCTCTACGAGCAGTACTTC
CASSSAGQGLYEQYF
>TRBV30|TRBD1|once|TRBJ1-2
TGTGCCTGGATTTCGGGACAGCTATATGGCTACACCTTC
CAWISGQLYGYTF
>TRBV27|TRBD1|.|TRBJ2-7
TGTGCCAGCAGTCCCGGTTGGGGACAGGGGTCCTACGAGCAGTACTTC
CASSPGWGQGSYEQYF
>TRBV30|.|.|TRBJ1-5
TGTGCCTGGGATCGCGGTCGTAGCAATCAGCCCCAGCATTTT
CAWDRGRSNQPQHF
>TRBV28|TRBD1|.|TRBJ2-1
TGTGTCGCAGGGGGTCCAGGGAATGAGCAGTTCTTC
CVAGGPGNEQFF
>TRBV29-1|.|.|TRBJ2-1
TGCAGCGTTGAAACTTATAAGCGGGCCCATGAGCAGTTCTTC
CSVETYKRAHEQFF
>TRBV11-2|TRBD1|.|TRBJ1-6
TGTGCCAGCAGCTTAGATCGTGACAGGGGTTCCTATAATTCACCCCTCCACTTT
CASSLDRDRGSYNSPLHF
>TRBV30|.|.|TRBJ2-7
TGTGCCTGGAGCCGCTCCTACGAGCAGTACTTC
CAWSRSYEQYF
>TRBV11-2|.|.|TRBJ2-3
TGTGCCAGCAGCTTAAGGCGGGGGCCCACAGATACGCAGTATTTT
CASSLRRGPTDTQYF
>TRBV5-3|TRBD2|.|TRBJ2-3
TGTGCCAGAAGCTTCGGAGCGGGAACCACAGATACGCAGTATTTT
CARSFGAGTTDTQYF
>TRBV2|.|.|TRBJ1-4
TGTGCCAGCAGTTCGGACAGACGGAATGAAAAACTGTTTTTT
CASSSDRRNEKLFF
>TRBV5-4|TRBD2|.|TRBJ2-3
TGTGCCAGCAGCCAGGGGGGGTTAGCGGGAGGCCTCACAGATACGCAGTATTTT
CASSQGGLAGGLTDTQYF
>TRBV2|.|.|TRBJ1-3
TGTGCCAGCATCCCACTCCCTGACAGCGAACCTGGAAACACCATATATTTT
CASIPLPDSEPGNTIYF
>TRBV5-1|TRBD2|.|TRBJ2-3
TGCGCCAGCAGCTTGACTAGCGGGGGGTCGGGCAGAGATACGCAGTATTTT
CASSLTSGGSGRDTQYF
>TRBV28|.|.|TRBJ2-5
TGTGCCAGCAGTTTACCGCAGTGGCAAGAGACCCAGTACTTC
CASSLPQWQETQYF
>TRBV5-4|.|.|TRBJ2-3
TGTGCCAGCAGCTTGAATCCGCAGGACAGTTCGGCAGATACGCAGTATTTT
CASSLNPQDSSADTQYF
>TRBV7-2|TRBD2|.|TRBJ2-1
TGTGCCAGCAGCTTAGGGGCGGGAGGGCCGGTATTCGATGAGCAGTTCTTC
CASSLGAGGPVFDEQFF
>TRBV7-8|TRBD2|.|TRBJ2-3
TGTGCCAGCAGCTTAGGTGGTGCGGGGGATCTCACAGATACGCAGTATTTT
CASSLGGAGDLTDTQYF
>TRBV9|TRBD1|.|TRBJ2-5
TGTGCCAGCAGCGTAGGGACAGGGGGTGTGGAGACCCAGTACTTC
CASSVGTGGVETQYF
>TRBV6-6|TRBD1|once|TRBJ1-4
TGTGCCAGCAGGGGGGACCAGGGGGCGGTAGAAAAACTGTTTTTT
CASRGDQGAVEKLFF
>TRBV20-1|TRBD1|.|TRBJ2-7
TGCAGTGCTCGGGACAGCTACGAGCAGTACTTC
CSARDSYEQYF
>TRBV19|TRBD1|.|TRBJ2-7
TGTGCCAGTAGTATTGACAGGGCGACCTACGAGCAGTACTTC
CASSIDRATYEQYF
>TRBV10-2|TRBD1|.|TRBJ1-5
TGCGCCAGTGGACAGGGCAGTCAGCCCCAGCATTTT
CASGQGSQPQHF
>TRBV5-1|.|.|TRBJ2-7
TGCGCCAGCAGCTCAATGACACGGGACTACGAGCAGTACTTC
CASSSMTRDYEQYF
>TRBV7-9|.|.|TRBJ1-1
TGTGCCAGCAGCTTATCCCAGGGGAGTGATACTGAAGCTTTCTTT
CASSLSQGSDTEAFF
>TRBV15|.|once|TRBJ2-7
TGTGCCACCACAACAGGCACCTACGAGCAGTACTTC
CATTTGTYEQYF
>TRBV27|.|.|TRBJ1-1
TGTGCCAGCAGTTTTGGGGGTGGAGGGGTCGGCACTGAAGCTTTCTTT
CASSFGGGGVGTEAFF
>TRBV6-1|.|.|TRBJ2-5
TGTGCCAGCATGAATCTCCTCCAGGAGACCCAGTACTTC
CASMNLLQETQYF
>TRBV19|.|.|TRBJ2-1
TGTGCCAGTAGTATGCCTGGACTGGCGCGACTTTACAATGAGCAGTTCTTC
CASSMPGLARLYNEQFF
>TRBV6-1|.|once|TRBJ1-2
TGTGCCAGCAGTGAAGATACGAGGGATGGCTACACCTTC
CASSEDTRDGYTF
>TRBV5-1|TRBD1|.|TRBJ1-2
TGCGCCAGCAGCTTGTACCGGACAGGGGATAACTATGGCTACACCTTC
CASSLYRTGDNYGYTF
>TRBV27|.|once|TRBJ2-7
TGTGCCAGCAGTGGCATATCCGGACACTACGAGCAGTACTTC
CASSGISGHYEQYF
>TRBV5-4|.|.|TRBJ2-3
TGTGCCAGCAGCTTGTTCAAACAGGCAAAAGGCACAGATACGCAGTATTTT
CASSLFKQAKGTDTQYF
>TRBV5-1|TRBD1|.|TRBJ2-7
TGCGCCAGCAGACCAGGGGGCGCGGAGTACGAGCAGTACTTC
CASRPGGAEYEQYF
>TRBV28|.|.|TRBJ2-7
TGTGCCAGCAGTTTTTCGACTCGCGTTGTGGGGCAGTACTTC
CASSFSTRVVGQYF
>TRBV10-1|.|.|TRBJ2-1
TGCGCCAGCAGTGACTTGGGGCCCCTGGGCAGGGGAAACAATGATGAGCAGTTCTTC
CASSDLGPLGRGNNDEQFF
>TRBV15|.|.|TRBJ1-3
TGTGCCACCAGCAGAAACTCGGGGGGAGCTGGAAACACCATATATTTT
CATSRNSGGAGNTIYF
>TRBV30|.|.|TRBJ1-1
TGTGCCTGGAGTGTACAGAAAGCTTTCTTT
CAWSVQKAFF
>TRBV2|.|.|TRBJ1-2
TGTGCCAGCAGTAATGAGGTGAAAGGCGGCTACACCTTC
CASSNEVKGGYTF
>TRBV30|.|.|TRBJ1-2
TGTGCCTGGAGTATGCAGGGCTATGGCTACACCTTC
CAWSMQGYGYTF
>TRBV7-9|.|.|TRBJ1-4
TGTGCCAGCAGCCCACGGGGGTTTGCAACTAATGAAAAACTGTTTTTT
CASSPRGFATNEKLFF
>TRBV6-5|TRBD1|.|TRBJ2-1
TGTGCCAGCAGAACGGGACAGGGGCCCTACAATGAGCAGTTCTTC
CASRTGQGPYNEQFF
>TRBV19|.|.|TRBJ1-1
TGTGCCAGCCGAATACAAGAGAACACTGAAGCTTTCTTT
CASRIQENTEAFF
>TRBV29-1|.|.|TRBJ2-7
TGCAGCGTTTTAGCCCACGAGCAGTACTTC
CSVLAHEQYF